These 9 T cell receptor beta chains originate from one sample sequenced in a study of OX40 agonist ivuxolimab in advanced cancers. Library method: the immunoSEQ multiplex PCR assay. In its TCRdb copy, this immuneACCESS table keeps in-frame sequences only and misses some clones. Where compared with another copy, unresolved V genes explain less than half of these, and the others have no known cause. The sample includes some 80,000 clones, with about 92% observed a single time. The ten largest clones take up 4% to 5.5% of the sample. Sequenced here: CD4+ or CD8+ T cells sorted from blood, sampled in a trial of the OX40 agonist ivuxolimab. The receptors here all came from an adult with an advanced solid tumor such as melanoma, head and neck, liver or kidney cancer.

This sequence joins TRBV28 and TRBJ2-5; a weak D match, TRBD2 (7 bases). The germline V gene has CDR1 MDHEN and CDR2 SYDVKM. The CDR3 contains 17 residues. Deletions cut 5 bases from V and 1 base from J, with 20 bases between. Here the CDR3 DNA reads TGTGCCAGCAGTCCAGGGGACGGGAGGTCCCTCCAAGAGACCCAGTACTTC. Protein product: CASSPGDGRSLQETQYF. Full variable domain (missing parts from reference TRBV28 and TRBJ2-5): DVKVTQSSRYLVKRTGEKVFLECVQDMDHENMFWYRQDPGLGLRLIYFSYDVKMKEKGDIPEGYSVSREKKERFSLILESASTNQTSMYLCASSPGDGRSLQETQYFGPGTRLLVL.

The gene calls are TRBV6-1 and TRBJ1-1; TRBD1 matches at 7 bases. The junction had 5 bases not matched to a gene; V was cut back by 6 bases and J by 1 base. This CDR3 contains 14 residues. Germline CDR1 reads MNHNS; CDR2 reads SASEGT. CDR3 coding DNA: TGTGCCAGCAGGAGGACAGGCAGGAACACTGAAGCTTTCTTT. Its translation: CASRRTGRNTEAFF.

The gene calls are TRBV9 and TRBJ2-3; 14 nucleotides line up with TRBD2. The V segment lost 4 bases and the J segment 5 bases; nucleotides outside the gene matches: 15. Per the germline V gene, CDR1 is SGDLS and CDR2 is YYNGEE. This CDR3 is built from 19 residues. The CDR3, as DNA: TGTGCCAGCAGCCCGCCGCCGGGGACTAGCGGGAGAATGGTAGATACGCAGTATTTT. Amino acids: CASSPPPGTSGRMVDTQYF.

Comment on this clone: Within the sample, other DNA sequences also encode this same CDR3. The J gene is TRBJ1-4, the V gene TRBV28; D uncertain. The CDR3 has 11 residues. Trimming left V 4 bases short and J 3 bases short, with 0 bases between. The germline gives CDR1 MDHEN, CDR2 SYDVKM. The CDR3 DNA is TGTGCCAGCAGTTCTAATGAAAAACTGTTTTTT. Its translation is CASSSNEKLFF. Full variable domain (missing parts from reference TRBV28 and TRBJ1-4): DVKVTQSSRYLVKRTGEKVFLECVQDMDHENMFWYRQDPGLGLRLIYFSYDVKMKEKGDIPEGYSVSREKKERFSLILESASTNQTSMYLCASSSNEKLFFGSGTQLSVL.

This clone was recorded once. The chain employs TRBV11-1 and TRBJ1-1; possibly TRBD1 for D (5 bases). Trimming left V 1 base short and J 1 base short, with 7 bases between. From germline, CDR1 is SGHAT and CDR2 FQDESV (reference sequence). The CDR3 loop spans 14 amino acids. In DNA form, the CDR3 reads TGTGCCAGCAGCTTAGTTAGGGGGAACACTGAAGCTTTCTTT. Translating it yields CASSLVRGNTEAFF. Full variable domain (outside the CDR3, taken from reference TRBV11-1 and TRBJ1-1): EAEVAQSPRYKITEKSQAVAFWCDPISGHATLYWYRQILGQGPELLVQFQDESVVDDSQLPKDRFSAERLKGVDSTLKIQPAELGDSAMYLCASSLVRGNTEAFFGQGTRLTVV.

A few counts support this clone. This chain joins TRBV11-2 and TRBJ2-1; TRBD2 agrees at 9 bases. Trimming took 2 bases from V and 5 from J; bases not matched to a gene: 10. This CDR3 region has 17 residues. CDR1 SGHAT and CDR2 FQNNGV come from the germline V gene. This CDR3 is CASSLLASGRRDNEQFF. The DNA of the CDR3 is TGTGCCAGCAGCTTATTGGCGAGCGGGAGGAGGGACAATGAGCAGTTCTTC.

The chain links TRBV5-1 to TRBJ2-1; TRBD1 matches at 8 bases. The V segment lost 4 bases and the J segment 7 bases; nucleotides outside the gene matches: 4. This CDR3 contains 13 residues. CDR1 SGHRS and CDR2 YFSETQ come from the germline V gene. CDR3 nucleotide sequence: TGCGCCAGCAGCCCGCAGGGGGCGAATGAGCAGTTCTTC. Residues: CASSPQGANEQFF.

V usage is TRBV6-9 and J usage is TRBJ1-5; D gene ambiguous. CDR3 length: 12 residues. CDR1 and CDR2 from the germline V gene are MNHGY and SVAAGI. Deletions cut 4 bases from V and 4 bases from J, with 5 bases between. Here the CDR3 reads CASSSENQPQHF. In DNA form, the CDR3 reads TGTGCCAGCAGTTCCGAAAATCAGCCCCAGCATTTT.

The CDR3, as DNA: TGTGCCAGCAGCAGGGGACAGGTCGCCTACGAGCAGTACTTC. It yields the protein CASSRGQVAYEQYF. The chain links TRBV2 to TRBJ2-7; 8 bases map to TRBD1. The germline V gene encodes CDR1 SNHLY and CDR2 FYNNEI. The CDR3 length is 14 residues. Germline trimming cut 6 bases from V and 2 bases from J; bases unmatched to any gene: 6. Full variable domain (remainder filled in from reference TRBV2 and TRBJ2-7): EPEVTQTPSHQVTQMGQEVILRCVPISNHLYFYWYRQILGQKVEFLVSFYNNEISEKSEIFDDQFSVERPDGSNFTLKIRSTKLEDSAMYFCASSRGQVAYEQYFGPGTRLTVT.